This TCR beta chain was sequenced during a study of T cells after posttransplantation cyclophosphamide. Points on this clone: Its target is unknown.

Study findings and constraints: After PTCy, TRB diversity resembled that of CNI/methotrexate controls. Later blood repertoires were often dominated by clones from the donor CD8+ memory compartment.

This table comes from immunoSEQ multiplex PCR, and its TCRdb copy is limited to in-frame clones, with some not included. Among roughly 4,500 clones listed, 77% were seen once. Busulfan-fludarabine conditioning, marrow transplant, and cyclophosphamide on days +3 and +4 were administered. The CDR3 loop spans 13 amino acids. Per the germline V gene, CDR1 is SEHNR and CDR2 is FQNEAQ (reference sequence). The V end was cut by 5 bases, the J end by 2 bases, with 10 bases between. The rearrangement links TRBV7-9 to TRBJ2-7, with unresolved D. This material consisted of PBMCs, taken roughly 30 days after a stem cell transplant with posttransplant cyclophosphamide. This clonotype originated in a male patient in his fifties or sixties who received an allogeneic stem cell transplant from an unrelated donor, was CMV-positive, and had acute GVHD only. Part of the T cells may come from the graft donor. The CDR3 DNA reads TGTGCCAGCAGCATAGGCGCAACCTACGAGCAGTACTTC. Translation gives CASSIGATYEQYF.